The 25 T cell receptor beta chains below come from one sample, sequenced in a study of blood T cell repertoires in COVID-19. Generated by immunoSEQ multiplex PCR, the TCRdb table keeps only in-frame clones and is missing some. This table holds 140,000 or so clones, more than 75% found once. Source material: peripheral blood. Every receptor here comes from a woman in her sixties or seventies with COVID-19, enrolled during active disease.

The genes are TRBV24-1 and TRBJ1-5; the D gene is possibly TRBD1 (6 bases). CDR1 is KGHDR and CDR2 is SFDVKD in the germline V gene. This CDR3 contains 13 residues. V shed 8 bases and J shed 1 base, with 8 bases lying between them. In nucleotides, the CDR3 is TGTGCCACCATAGGACAGAGCAATCAGCCCCAGCATTTT. It codes for CATIGQSNQPQHF.

The chain recombines TRBV18 with TRBJ2-5, with 10 bases lining up with TRBD2. J gave up 5 bases and V 6 bases, and 6 bases lay outside the gene matches. This CDR3 is 14 amino acids long. Germline V CDR1 and CDR2: KGHSH, LQKENI. The chain's CDR3 is CASSLAGAGETQYF. Here the CDR3 DNA reads TGTGCCAGCTCCCTAGCGGGGGCCGGGGAGACCCAGTACTTC.

The chain links TRBV2 to TRBJ1-5, with 7 bases fitting TRBD1. The CDR3 is 13 amino acids. Germline CDR1 SNHLY, CDR2 FYNNEI. With 7 bases clipped from V and 9 bases from J, the junction kept 9 bases outside the gene matches. The CDR3 spells CASTRQGDGPQHF. CDR3 coding DNA: TGTGCCAGCACTCGGCAGGGGGACGGGCCCCAGCATTTT.

This clone occurred a few times. The chain is built from TRBV30 and TRBJ1-1; D is possibly TRBD1 (6 bases). This CDR3 is 14 amino acids long. Between the trimmed V and J ends, which lost 2 bases and 2 bases, there was a span of 12 bases. The germline CDR1 and CDR2 sequences are GTSNPN and SVGIG (reference sequence). The CDR3 nucleotides read TGTGCCTGGAGTAGGGGGACAACCAACACTGAAGCTTTCTTT. This sequence encodes CAWSRGTTNTEAFF.

The V gene is TRBV7-3, the J gene TRBJ2-1; unclear D gene. This CDR3 has 13 residues. Germline V gene data show CDR1 as SGHTA and CDR2 as FQGTGA. The germline V and J ends were trimmed by 5 bases and 5 bases, with 10 bases remaining between them. The CDR3 protein is CASSVKAHNEQFF. The DNA of the CDR3 is TGTGCCAGCAGCGTTAAAGCCCACAATGAGCAGTTCTTC.

This chain links TRBV2 with TRBJ2-5, with a weak D call TRBD2 (6 bases). The germline gives CDR1 SNHLY, CDR2 FYNNEI. V dropped 6 bases and J dropped 6 bases, with 14 bases sitting between them. The CDR3 covers 13 residues. This CDR3 reads CASSLDGGQTQYF. In DNA form, the CDR3 reads TGTGCCAGCAGCTTGGACGGGGGACAGACCCAGTACTTC.

This chain joins TRBV9 and TRBJ2-1; TRBD2 aligns across 10 bases. The CDR3 has 15 residues. Germline-derived CDR1 and CDR2 are SGDLS and YYNGEE. J gave up 2 bases and V 3 bases, and 2 bases lay outside the gene matches. CDR3 in amino acids: CASSDSGGPYNEQFF. The CDR3 DNA reads as TGTGCCAGCAGCGATAGCGGGGGGCCCTACAATGAGCAGTTCTTC.

The genes are TRBV4-3 and TRBJ1-6; tentatively, D is TRBD1 (5 bases). This CDR3 contains 15 residues. Germline V lookup: CDR1 LGHNA, CDR2 YSLEER. The ends were cut back, 5 bases at V and 0 bases at J, with 8 bases in the middle. CDR3 in amino acids: CASSGGSSYNSPLHF. The CDR3 bases are TGCGCCAGCAGCGGGGGGAGCTCCTATAATTCACCCCTCCACTTT.

The J gene is TRBJ1-5, the V gene TRBV6-5, with TRBD1 matching 8 bases. V was pared by 6 bases and J by 7 bases, with 11 bases of the junction left unmatched. CDR1 and CDR2 from the germline V gene are MNHEY and SVGAGI. The CDR3 has 15 amino acids. The chain's CDR3 is CASRRGTRQGQPQHF. CDR3 DNA: TGTGCCAGCAGGCGCGGGACGAGACAGGGGCAGCCCCAGCATTTT.

The chain is built from TRBV19 and TRBJ1-2; D might be TRBD1 (5 bases). The CDR3 consists of 19 residues. Per germline, CDR1 LNHDA and CDR2 SQIVND (reference sequence). V lost 3 bases and J lost 1, with 24 bases in between. This chain's CDR3 is CASSIIPTPLGGSNYGYTF. In DNA form, the CDR3 reads TGTGCCAGTAGTATTATCCCAACTCCCCTCGGGGGAAGTAACTATGGCTACACCTTC.

The chain couples TRBV23-1 to TRBJ2-7, with 9 bases fitting TRBD1. TRBV23-1 is an ORF, and what it does is uncertain. V was pared by 5 bases and J by 5 bases, with 16 bases of the junction left unmatched. This CDR3 comprises 17 residues. The CDR3 DNA sequence: TGCGCCAGCAGTTCCCGGGACAGGGTAGCACTGTGGGACGAGCAGTACTTC. It specifies CASSSRDRVALWDEQYF.

The gene calls are TRBV7-2 and TRBJ2-5; no clear D gene. Trimming cost V 5 bases and J 1 base, with 5 bases left between them. Per germline, CDR1 SGHTA and CDR2 FQGNSA. The CDR3 runs 12 residues. The CDR3 region is CASSLTQETQYF. DNA for the CDR3: TGTGCCAGCAGCCTAACCCAAGAGACCCAGTACTTC.

The V and J genes are TRBV7-9 and TRBJ1-4; D is uncertain. The V end was cut by 10 bases, the J end by 8 bases, with 11 bases between. The germline V gene has CDR1 SEHNR and CDR2 FQNEAQ (reference sequence). The CDR3 is made up of 11 amino acids. The CDR3, as DNA: TGTGCCACCGACGGGGAAGAAAAACTGTTTTTT. The encoded protein is CATDGEEKLFF.

This chain uses TRBV15 with TRBJ1-4, with 8 positions matching TRBD1. CDR1 LNHNV and CDR2 YYDKDF come from the germline V gene (reference sequence). The V segment lost 5 bases and the J segment 8 bases; nucleotides outside the gene matches: 7. There are 14 residues in the CDR3. The CDR3, as DNA: TGTGCCACCAGCCAGGACAGGGTAGGGGAAAAACTGTTTTTT. Translation gives CATSQDRVGEKLFF.

This sequence joins TRBV12-3 or TRBV12-4 and TRBJ2-7, with D perhaps TRBD2 (6 bases). CDR3 size: 13 residues. The ends were cut back, 6 bases at V and 0 bases at J, with 9 bases in the middle. The CDR3 loop reads CASRGLDSYEQYF. The CDR3, as DNA: TGTGCCAGCAGGGGACTGGACTCCTACGAGCAGTACTTC.

This chain connects TRBV6-1 to TRBJ1-5, with a possible D match to TRBD1 (5 bases). The germline V and J ends were trimmed by 1 base and 7 bases, with 14 bases remaining between them. Germline V lookup: CDR1 MNHNS, CDR2 SASEGT. This CDR3 spans 15 amino acids. CDR3 sequence: CASSEVSGSGQPQHF. DNA of the CDR3: TGTGCCAGCAGTGAAGTCTCAGGGTCAGGCCAGCCCCAGCATTTT.

The chain joins TRBV7-9 to TRBJ1-2, with a weak D call TRBD1 (5 bases). This CDR3 comprises 16 residues. The V gene lost 2 bases and the J gene lost 6 bases, with 19 bases spanning the gap. Germline loops: CDR1 SEHNR, CDR2 FQNEAQ (reference sequence). The CDR3 coding sequence is TGTGCCAGCAGCTTAACTCGGGCCGGGGGGAAGAATGGCTACACCTTC. This translates into CASSLTRAGGKNGYTF. Using reference TRBV7-9 and TRBJ1-2 for the parts outside the CDR3, the full variable domain is DTGVSQNPRHKITKRGQNVTFRCDPISEHNRLYWYRQTLGQGPEFLTYFQNEAQLEKSRLLSDRFSAERPKGSFSTLEIQRTEQGDSAMYLCASSLTRAGGKNGYTFGSGTRLTVV.

The sample holds a few counts of this clone. The V gene is TRBV30, the J gene TRBJ1-5; 8 positions agree with TRBD1. From germline, CDR1 is GTSNPN and CDR2 SVGIG (reference sequence). V shed 4 bases, J shed 2 bases, and the junction held 10 bases outside the gene matches. This CDR3 is 16 amino acids long. The CDR3 spells CAWNFPGQVGNQPQHF. The CDR3 nucleotides are TGTGCCTGGAATTTTCCGGGACAGGTTGGCAATCAGCCCCAGCATTTT.

V is TRBV14 and J is TRBJ1-6, with 9 positions matching TRBD1. This CDR3 has 15 residues. Germline CDR1 and CDR2: SGHDN and FVKESK. Germline trimming cut 2 bases from V and 8 bases from J; bases unmatched to any gene: 4. The CDR3 spells CASSQLTGGDSPLHF. The CDR3 DNA reads as TGTGCCAGCAGCCAACTGACAGGGGGGGATTCACCCCTCCACTTT.

The chain couples TRBV20-1 to TRBJ1-1, with TRBD1 matching over 7 bases. After removal of 3 bases from V and 2 bases from J, the junction contained 9 bases not matched to a gene. Per the germline V gene, CDR1 is DFQATT and CDR2 is SNEGSKA (reference sequence). This CDR3 is built from 15 residues. CDR3 DNA: TGCAGTGCTAGTGCTAAGGGGGCAATAAACACTGAAGCTTTCTTT. It is translated as CSASAKGAINTEAFF.

V usage is TRBV2 and J usage is TRBJ2-3; 7 bases are a match to TRBD2. The germline CDR1 and CDR2 sequences are SNHLY and FYNNEI. The V gene end was trimmed by 2 bases and the J gene end by 10 bases; junction bases not matched to a gene: 3. The CDR3 runs 12 residues. CDR3 nucleotide sequence: TGTGCCAGCAGTGAATCGGGGGGTTCGCAGTATTTT. Its translation: CASSESGGSQYF.

This clone was seen ten or more times. The chain recombines TRBV2 with TRBJ1-4; D is ambiguous. The CDR3 runs 16 residues. CDR1 SNHLY and CDR2 FYNNEI come from the germline V gene. V dropped 2 bases and J dropped 1 base, with 11 bases sitting between them. The CDR3 DNA is TGTGCCAGCAGTGAAAGGTCTGGGAGAACTAATGAAAAACTGTTTTTT. It specifies CASSERSGRTNEKLFF.

The chain employs TRBV2 and TRBJ1-5; D perhaps matches TRBD1 (6 bases). Trimming took 6 bases from V and 0 from J, leaving 15 bases between them. The germline V gene encodes CDR1 SNHLY and CDR2 FYNNEI. The length of the CDR3 is 16 residues. CDR3 loop: CASRTRSGDSNQPQHF. The CDR3 DNA sequence: TGTGCCAGCAGGACCCGGTCAGGGGATAGCAATCAGCCCCAGCATTTT.

The rearrangement uses TRBV6-5 and TRBJ2-1; no clear D gene. Between the trimmed V and J ends, which lost 4 bases and 6 bases, there was a span of 4 bases. Germline loops: CDR1 MNHEY, CDR2 SVGAGI. The CDR3 has 11 amino acids. The CDR3 region is CASSSINEQFF. The CDR3 DNA sequence: TGTGCCAGCAGTTCCATCAATGAGCAGTTCTTC.

The chain combines TRBV2 with TRBJ1-6; D ambiguous. V was cut by 4 bases and J by 11 bases, with 9 bases left in between. This CDR3 is built from 12 residues. Germline V gene lookup returns CDR1 SNHLY and CDR2 FYNNEI. Here the CDR3 DNA reads TGTGCCAGCAGTGGTGAAGCGGCACCCCTCCACTTT. Translating it yields CASSGEAAPLHF.